Shown below are 29 T cell receptor beta chains from a single sample sequenced in a study of T-cell reconstitution after alpha-beta-depleted transplantation in children. Researchers prepared the TCRbeta library using unique molecular identifiers, the study reports. TCRdb ran MiXCR on the PCR reads and lists one entry per CDR3 protein. Of about 300,000 distinct CDR3 sequences detected, around 10% appear once; the ten largest clones hold less than 8%. The source material was PBMCs, sampled before TCRalphabeta/CD19-depleted stem cell transplant. All receptors derive from a boy under three years old with acute myeloid leukemia, due to receive a stem cell transplant.

A remark on this clonotype: It may be a read error: a sequence one base away is much more abundant. V and J are TRBV12-3 or TRBV12-4 and TRBJ1-2; unclear D gene. The CDR3 length is 14 residues. Trimming took 4 bases from V and 8 from J, leaving 17 bases between them. The CDR3 bases are TGTGCCAGCAGTTGCCTGGAGGGTATAGAGGGCTACACCTTC. Protein sequence: CASSCLEGIEGYTF.

This clonotype was seen many times. This chain joins TRBV12-3 or TRBV12-4 and TRBJ2-7; D uncertain. This CDR3 has 14 residues. V dropped 2 bases and J dropped 2 bases, with 10 bases sitting between them. The CDR3 region has the DNA TGTGCCAGCAGTTTAACCGACCGAACCTACGAGCAGTACTTC. Protein sequence: CASSLTDRTYEQYF.

This clonotype was seen at least ten times. At one end the junction does not follow the germline gene, possibly because of a read error. V and J are TRBV5-1 and TRBJ1-2; D not certain. CDR1 is SGHRS, CDR2 YFSETQ, per germline. The CDR3 runs to 13 residues. The CDR3 reads CASSLGSNYGYTF. DNA of the CDR3: TGTGCCAGCAGCTTAGGGTCTAACTATGGCTACACCTTC.

This clonotype was seen a few times. The V and J genes are TRBV4-2 and TRBJ2-4, with D possibly being TRBD1 (5 bases). V lost 5 bases to trimming and J lost 1 base, with 18 bases between them. CDR1 is LGHNA and CDR2 is YNFKEQ in the germline V gene. This CDR3 is built from 17 residues. The CDR3 here is CASSKPGPGKAKNIQYF. In DNA, the CDR3 is TGTGCCAGCAGCAAACCGGGTCCAGGGAAGGCCAAAAACATTCAGTACTTC.

This clonotype was detected a few times. The chain carries TRBV4-2 and TRBJ2-7; 10 bases line up with TRBD2. With V trimmed by 4 bases and J by 2 bases, 8 bases remained unmatched. The germline V gene has CDR1 LGHNA and CDR2 YNFKEQ. The CDR3 extends over 16 amino acids. CDR3 sequence reads: CASSRVTAGGPYEQYF. Written as DNA, the CDR3 is TGTGCCAGCAGCCGAGTAACAGCGGGAGGGCCCTACGAGCAGTACTTC.

The V and J genes are TRBV25-1 and TRBJ2-1; TRBD2 aligns across 10 bases. CDR1 is MGHDK and CDR2 is SYGVNS in the germline V gene. Germline trimming cut 0 bases from V and 0 bases from J; bases unmatched to any gene: 14. The CDR3 is 21 residues long. CDR3 loop: CASSEYFFPLAGSYSYNEQFF. The CDR3 DNA sequence: TGTGCCAGCAGTGAATATTTTTTTCCACTAGCGGGATCGTACTCCTACAATGAGCAGTTCTTC.

In its sample, this clonotype was seen many times. The chain is built from TRBV29-1 and TRBJ2-1; 10 bases map to TRBD2. The trim removed 3 bases at V and 3 bases at J, leaving 11 bases unmatched. The CDR3 spans 17 residues. Germline V gene data show CDR1 as SQVTM and CDR2 as ANQGSEA. CDR3 DNA: TGCAGCGTTGACTCTAGCTCAGCGGGAGGGTACTACAATGAGCAGTTCTTC. Residues: CSVDSSSAGGYYNEQFF.

Concerning this clonotype: A much larger clonotype is one base distant, so this may be a read error. This sequence joins TRBV28 and TRBJ2-1; perhaps TRBD2 as D (5 bases). Deletions cut 6 bases from V and 5 bases from J, with 17 bases between. Germline V CDR1 and CDR2: MDHEN, SYDVKM. The CDR3 contains 15 residues. This chain's CDR3 is CASRLTLAANNEQFF. The CDR3 coding sequence is TGTGCCAGCAGGTTAACCCTAGCCGCTAACAATGAGCAGTTCTTC.

This clonotype has just a few counts. The J gene is TRBJ1-2, the V gene TRBV6-5; D ambiguous. The CDR3 contains 14 residues. The germline V and J ends were trimmed by 2 bases and 6 bases, with 13 bases remaining between them. CDR1 and CDR2 (germline): MNHEY, SVGAGI. CDR3 sequence: CASSYDGSVNGYTF. DNA for the CDR3: TGTGCCAGCAGTTACGACGGGTCGGTGAATGGCTACACCTTC.

Many counts were recorded for this clonotype. V gene TRBV7-2 combines with J gene TRBJ2-1; no clear D. This CDR3 spans 12 amino acids. The V gene lost 5 bases and the J gene lost 5 bases, with 7 bases spanning the gap. Per the germline V gene, CDR1 is SGHTA and CDR2 is FQGNSA. The CDR3 DNA reads TGTGCCAGCAGCCCCGAAGACAATGAGCAGTTCTTC. It codes for CASSPEDNEQFF.

Remarks on this clonotype: A much larger clone differs from this one at a single base, so this may be a read error. The chain links TRBV18 to TRBJ1-1; 8 nucleotides match TRBD1. The CDR3 has 16 amino acids. Germline V gene data show CDR1 as KGHSH and CDR2 as LQKENI. V trimming: 5 bases; J trimming: 0 bases; junction bases outside the gene matches: 8. CDR3 sequence: CASSFGQGAMNTEAFF. In DNA form, the CDR3 reads TGTGCCAGCTCATTCGGACAGGGCGCAATGAACACTGAAGCTTTCTTT. The full variable domain, with the rest looked up from reference TRBV18 and TRBJ1-1, is NAGVMQNPRHLVRRRGQEARLRCSPMKGHSHVYWYRQLPEEGLKFMVYLQKENIIDESGMPKERFSAEFPKEGPSILRIQQVVRGDSAAYFCASSFGQGAMNTEAFFGQGTRLTVV.

This clonotype was observed at least ten times. The chain employs TRBV5-1 and TRBJ1-1; the match to TRBD1 covers 8 bases. CDR1 is SGHRS and CDR2 is YFSETQ in the germline V gene. The CDR3 is 13 residues long. V lost 7 bases and J lost 0; bases outside the gene matches: 2. CDR3 protein: CASWDRLNTEAFF. DNA for the CDR3: TGCGCCAGCTGGGACAGGTTGAACACTGAAGCTTTCTTT.

This clonotype has ten or more counts. The chain combines TRBV5-1 with TRBJ2-3; D may be TRBD1 (5 bases). The germline gives CDR1 SGHRS, CDR2 YFSETQ. The V gene lost 0 bases and the J gene lost 2 bases, with 7 bases spanning the gap. The CDR3 totals 14 residues. CDR3 in DNA: TGCGCCAGCAGCTTGGGACAGACCACAGATACGCAGTATTTT. Its translation: CASSLGQTTDTQYF.

This clonotype was counted at least ten times. V is TRBV28 and J is TRBJ2-7; 10 bases align to TRBD1. With 7 bases clipped from V and 3 bases from J, the junction kept 6 bases outside the gene matches. The CDR3 totals 14 residues. The germline V gene has CDR1 MDHEN and CDR2 SYDVKM. This CDR3 reads CASNRDRGHYEQYF. In nucleotides, the CDR3 is TGTGCCAGCAACCGGGACAGGGGTCACTACGAGCAGTACTTC.

This clonotype turned up a few times. The gene calls are TRBV6-5 and TRBJ1-6, with D hard to call. The CDR3 runs to 17 residues. Germline loops: CDR1 MNHEY, CDR2 SVGAGI. Trimming removed 0 bases at V and 0 bases at J, with 9 bases between. This CDR3 reads CASSYSQQSSYNSPLHF. CDR3 bases: TGTGCCAGCAGTTACTCCCAACAGAGCTCCTATAATTCACCCCTCCACTTT.

The chain employs TRBV5-1 and TRBJ1-4, with D tentatively TRBD1 (5 bases). CDR1 and CDR2 from the germline V gene are SGHRS and YFSETQ. There are 14 residues in the CDR3. Trimming shortened V by 1 base and J by 6 bases, and 10 bases separated the two germline ends. This chain's CDR3 is CASSLSGGDEKLFF. In DNA form, the CDR3 reads TGCGCCAGCAGCTTGTCGGGGGGGGATGAAAAACTGTTTTTT.

The chain recombines TRBV10-3 with TRBJ2-2, with D maybe TRBD1 (5 bases). The CDR3 is 14 amino acids. The V end was cut by 3 bases, the J end by 5 bases, with 10 bases between. From germline, CDR1 is ENHRY and CDR2 SYGVKD. This CDR3 is CAISDMTATGELFF. The CDR3 DNA reads as TGTGCCATCAGTGACATGACAGCGACCGGGGAGCTGTTTTTT.

The sample holds many counts of this clonotype. CDR3 nucleotide sequence: TGCGCCAGCAGCTTTCTGGGAAACATTCAGTACTTC. Translated, it gives CASSFLGNIQYF. The J gene is TRBJ2-4, the V gene TRBV5-1; D ambiguous. The CDR3 is 12 residues long. The germline V gene has CDR1 SGHRS and CDR2 YFSETQ. V was shortened by 2 bases and J by 6 bases, with 6 bases between the two germline ends.

This clonotype was recorded at least ten times. V gene TRBV20-1 combines with J gene TRBJ1-2; TRBD1 aligns across 12 bases. Per the germline V gene, CDR1 is DFQATT and CDR2 is SNEGSKA (reference sequence). J was trimmed by 8 bases and V by 5 bases; bases with no gene match: 12. CDR3 size: 15 residues. The CDR3 coding sequence is TGCAGTGCTGGCCGGGACAGGGGGCGCCGGATGGGCTACACCTTC. Amino acid sequence: CSAGRDRGRRMGYTF.

This clonotype was seen repeatedly, ten times or more. The chain carries TRBV12-3 or TRBV12-4 and TRBJ2-7, with 8 bases matching TRBD2. The CDR3 is 15 amino acids. V dropped 5 bases and J dropped 0; count of bases not matched to a gene: 6. CDR3: CASSQNSGDSYEQYF. CDR3 sequence (DNA): TGTGCCAGCAGTCAAAATAGCGGGGACTCCTACGAGCAGTACTTC.

This clonotype was observed a handful of times. The rearrangement links TRBV5-1 to TRBJ2-5, with 8 positions matching TRBD1. With V trimmed by 3 bases and J by 5 bases, 6 bases remained unmatched. The CDR3 contains 14 residues. Germline loops: CDR1 SGHRS, CDR2 YFSETQ. The CDR3 loop reads CASSYSGGGETQYF. The CDR3 bases are TGCGCCAGCAGCTACTCAGGGGGCGGGGAGACCCAGTACTTC.

This chain links TRBV7-9 with TRBJ2-2, with D uncertain. The CDR3 loop spans 13 amino acids. The germline gives CDR1 SEHNR, CDR2 FQNEAQ (reference sequence). With 2 bases removed from V and 7 bases from J, the gap between germline ends came to 8 bases. As DNA, the CDR3 is TGTGCCAGCAGCTTAATAGGAGACGGGGAGCTGTTTTTT. Protein sequence: CASSLIGDGELFF.

The chain is built from TRBV20-1 and TRBJ2-1; the match to TRBD2 covers 14 bases. With 5 bases clipped from V and 5 bases from J, the junction kept 11 bases outside the gene matches. The CDR3 has 17 amino acids. Germline-derived CDR1 and CDR2 are DFQATT and SNEGSKA (reference sequence). CDR3: CSALRLAGGPSHNEQFF. The CDR3 bases are TGCAGTGCTCTAAGACTAGCGGGAGGGCCTAGCCACAATGAGCAGTTCTTC.

This chain links TRBV2 with TRBJ2-5; TRBD2 agrees at 7 bases. CDR3 length equals 13 residues. The J segment lost 7 bases and the V segment lost 10 bases, leaving 12 bases of the junction unmatched. The germline gives CDR1 SNHLY, CDR2 FYNNEI. The CDR3 coding sequence is TGTGCCAAGCAACCGAGCGGGAAAGGGACCCAGTACTTC. Its translation is CAKQPSGKGTQYF.

Only a few counts were recorded for this clonotype. Written as DNA, the CDR3 is TGTGCCAGCAGCTTAGGGCGCGGTAATGAAAAACTGTTTTTT. Translated, it gives CASSLGRGNEKLFF. The J gene is TRBJ1-4, the V gene TRBV7-2; D remains unclear. This CDR3 contains 14 residues. V dropped 1 base and J dropped 4 bases, with 7 bases sitting between them. Germline loops: CDR1 SGHTA, CDR2 FQGNSA.

This clonotype was found many times. The V call is TRBV28, the J call TRBJ2-2, with D unresolved. This CDR3 region has 13 residues. Germline CDR1 and CDR2: MDHEN and SYDVKM. V lost 3 bases to trimming and J lost 7 bases, with 9 bases between them. The CDR3 loop is CASSFLLGGELFF. CDR3 DNA: TGTGCCAGCAGTTTCCTGCTTGGCGGGGAGCTGTTTTTT. The full variable domain, in which reference TRBV28 and TRBJ2-2 provide the parts outside the CDR3, is DVKVTQSSRYLVKRTGEKVFLECVQDMDHENMFWYRQDPGLGLRLIYFSYDVKMKEKGDIPEGYSVSREKKERFSLILESASTNQTSMYLCASSFLLGGELFFGEGSRLTVL.

In this sample, this clonotype turned up many times. The genes are TRBV6-2 or TRBV6-3 and TRBJ2-7; 8 bases match TRBD1. V was pared by 5 bases and J by 3 bases, with 12 bases of the junction left unmatched. This CDR3 comprises 16 residues. Germline V gene lookup returns CDR1 MNHEY and CDR2 SVGEGT. The chain's CDR3 is CASSRRQGPLGYEQYF. The DNA of the CDR3 is TGTGCCAGCAGTCGTCGACAGGGGCCGCTCGGCTACGAGCAGTACTTC.

The chain combines TRBV3-2 with TRBJ2-7; the D segment call TRBD1 is taken from the table without a DNA check. TRBV3-2 represents a pseudogene. This CDR3 comprises 13 residues. The CDR3: CACSQATGGEQYF. The DNA of the CDR3 is TGTGCCTGCAGCCAAGCTACAGGGGGAGAGCAGTACTTC.

This clonotype was picked up many times. The chain carries TRBV6-5 and TRBJ2-1; weak D call: TRBD1 (6 bases). The CDR3 has 15 residues. Deletions cut 2 bases from V and 9 bases from J, with 17 bases between. Germline V gene sequence: CDR1 MNHEY, CDR2 SVGAGI. DNA for the CDR3: TGTGCCAGCAGTTACCTGGACCTGAGAGGGGGTGAGCAGTTCTTC. The encoded protein is CASSYLDLRGGEQFF.